This TCR beta chain stems from a study of blood T cell repertoires in COVID-19. About the study: Sample material is recorded as cDNA or gDNA derived from T cells, B-cell-depleted T cells, or PBMCs.

Methods used by the authors: The authors estimated nucleated cell counts from reference gene primer amplification. Clones were sequenced by immunoSEQ multiplex PCR, and TCRdb holds only the in-frame ones, with some missing. That table is the source of V, J and clone size, and D and trimming were worked out from the DNA. The repertoire holds around 150,000 clones, with roughly 80% as singletons. This CDR3 is 13 amino acids long. Looked up from germline, CDR1 is LNHDA and CDR2 is SQIVND (reference sequence). V dropped 3 bases and J dropped 4; count of bases not matched to a gene: 2. Sequenced sample: PBMCs or T cells enriched from blood (not recorded which). The rearrangement joins TRBV19 to TRBJ2-7, with 8 bases that match TRBD2. This receptor was obtained from a woman aged 55-75 years who had recovered from COVID-19. CDR3 in amino acids: CASSIGGDYEQYF. For the CDR3, the DNA is TGTGCCAGTAGTATCGGGGGGGATTACGAGCAGTACTTC.